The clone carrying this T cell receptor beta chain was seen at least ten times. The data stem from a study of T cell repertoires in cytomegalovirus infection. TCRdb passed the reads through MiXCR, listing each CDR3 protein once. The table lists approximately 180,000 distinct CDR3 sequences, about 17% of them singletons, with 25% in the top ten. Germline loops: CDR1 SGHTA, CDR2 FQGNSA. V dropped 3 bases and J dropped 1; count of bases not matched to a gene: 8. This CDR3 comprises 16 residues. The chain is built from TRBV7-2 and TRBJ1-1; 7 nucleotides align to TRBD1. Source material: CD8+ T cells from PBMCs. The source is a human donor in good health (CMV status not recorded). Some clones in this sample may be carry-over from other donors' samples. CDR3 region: CASSFNRGRTNTEAFF. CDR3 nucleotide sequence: TGTGCCAGCAGCTTCAACAGGGGAAGGACGAACACTGAAGCTTTCTTT.